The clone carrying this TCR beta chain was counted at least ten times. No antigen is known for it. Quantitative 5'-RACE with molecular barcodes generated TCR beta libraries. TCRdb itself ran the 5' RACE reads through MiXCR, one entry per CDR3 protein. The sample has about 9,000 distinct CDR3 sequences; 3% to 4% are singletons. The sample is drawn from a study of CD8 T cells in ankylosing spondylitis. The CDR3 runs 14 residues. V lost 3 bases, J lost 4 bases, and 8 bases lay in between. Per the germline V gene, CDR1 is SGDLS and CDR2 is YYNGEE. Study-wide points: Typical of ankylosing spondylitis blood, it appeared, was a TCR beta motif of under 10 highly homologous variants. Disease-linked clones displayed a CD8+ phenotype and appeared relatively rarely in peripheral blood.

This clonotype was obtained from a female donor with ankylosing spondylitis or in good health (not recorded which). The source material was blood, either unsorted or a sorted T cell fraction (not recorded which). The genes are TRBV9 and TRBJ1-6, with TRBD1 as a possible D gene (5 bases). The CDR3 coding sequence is TGTGCCAGCAGCGCGGGGGGTTATAATTCACCCCTCCACTTT. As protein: CASSAGGYNSPLHF.